A selection of T cell receptor beta chains follows, all from one sample in a study of OX40 agonist ivuxolimab in advanced cancers. Sequencing was performed with immunoSEQ multiplex PCR; in TCRdb, only in-frame clones are kept and a portion is missing. The table shows about 74,000 clones, with 84% occurring only once. The sample here was CD4+ or CD8+ T cells sorted from blood, taken in a trial of the OX40 agonist ivuxolimab. The receptors were gathered from an adult with an advanced solid tumor such as melanoma, head and neck, liver or kidney cancer. Each CDR3 is given with its conserved first and last residue. D genes are given only for firm matches. Size values are once, few and many counts, or a class for expanded clones, and some rows have none.

clone_size j_call v_call d_call cdr3_aa cdr3_nt
NA TRBJ1-5 TRBV4-3 TRBD1 CASSPGTGGKQPQHF TGCGCCAGCAGTCCCGGGACAGGGGGAAAACAGCCCCAGCATTTT
NA TRBJ2-5 TRBV29-1 NA CSVEFSRQETQYF TGCAGCGTTGAGTTTAGTAGACAAGAGACCCAGTACTTC
NA TRBJ2-2 TRBV29-1 TRBD1 CSVARDREAGELFF TGCAGCGTTGCACGGGACAGGGAGGCCGGGGAGCTGTTTTTT
NA TRBJ1-4 TRBV5-1 TRBD1 CASSGDSATNEKLFF TGCGCCAGCAGCGGGGACAGCGCAACTAATGAAAAACTGTTTTTT
NA TRBJ1-4 TRBV11-2 TRBD1 CASSLTDREWEKLFF TGTGCCAGCAGCCTGACGGACAGGGAGTGGGAAAAACTGTTTTTT
NA TRBJ2-1 TRBV19 NA CASRWSRTIDEQFF TGTGCCAGTAGGTGGTCGAGGACTATAGACGAGCAGTTCTTC
NA TRBJ2-2 TRBV7-2 TRBD2 CASSLLLAGVSGELFF TGTGCCAGCAGCTTACTCCTAGCGGGAGTATCCGGGGAGCTGTTTTTT
NA TRBJ2-2 TRBV7-3 TRBD2 CASSSVPGGVAGELFF TGTGCCAGCAGCAGCGTACCGGGGGGTGTCGCCGGGGAGCTGTTTTTT
NA TRBJ2-7 TRBV20-1 NA CSARDGRGQYF TGCAGTGCTAGAGATGGACGGGGGCAGTACTTC
NA TRBJ1-1 TRBV5-1 NA CAGAINPNTEAFF TGCGCCGGGGCCATAAACCCGAACACTGAAGCTTTCTTT
NA TRBJ2-3 TRBV5-6 NA CASSPGRRGTDTQYF TGTGCCAGCAGCCCCGGCAGGCGCGGCACAGATACGCAGTATTTT
NA TRBJ2-1 TRBV29-1 NA CSVHSGIWSEFF TGCAGCGTGCACTCAGGGATCTGGTCGGAGTTCTTC
NA TRBJ2-6 TRBV28 NA CASSLQGSGANVLTF TGTGCCAGCAGTTTGCAGGGCTCCGGGGCCAACGTCCTGACTTTC
NA TRBJ1-3 TRBV9 NA CASSADSDSGNTIYF TGTGCCAGCAGCGCGGACAGCGACTCTGGAAACACCATATATTTT
medium-sized TRBJ2-3 TRBV7-3 NA CASSLTSVTDTQYF TGTGCCAGCAGCTTAACTAGCGTGACAGATACGCAGTATTTT
NA TRBJ1-2 TRBV7-2 NA CASSSDSEDYGYTF TGTGCCAGCAGCTCGGACAGTGAGGACTATGGCTACACCTTC
NA TRBJ1-3 TRBV7-6 TRBD1 CASSPRTGTGNTIYF TGTGCCAGCAGCCCCAGGACAGGGACAGGAAACACCATATATTTT
NA TRBJ1-1 TRBV2 TRBD1 CASRRQGLTEAFF TGTGCCAGCAGAAGACAGGGACTCACTGAAGCTTTCTTT
NA TRBJ2-3 TRBV5-6 NA CASSLGWSPRGDTQYF TGTGCCAGCAGCTTGGGGTGGTCCCCAAGGGGAGATACGCAGTATTTT
few TRBJ2-6 TRBV5-1 NA CASSFTGTSGANVLTF TGCGCCAGCAGCTTTACAGGGACCTCTGGGGCCAACGTCCTGACTTTC
NA TRBJ1-5 TRBV28 TRBD1 CASRDGTAPSNQPQHF TGTGCCAGCAGAGATGGGACAGCTCCTAGCAATCAGCCCCAGCATTTT
NA TRBJ1-1 TRBV13 NA CASSYRARSSEAFF TGTGCCAGCAGCTATCGGGCCCGAAGTTCTGAAGCTTTCTTT